This TCR beta chain is drawn from a study of blood T cell repertoires in COVID-19. Study context: Collection of acute and convalescent COVID-19 samples took place in the United States, Italy and Spain.

This CDR3 has 13 amino acids. Trimming left V 6 bases short and J 3 bases short, with 12 bases between. Germline V gene sequence: CDR1 LNHDA, CDR2 SQIVND (reference sequence). Methods used by the authors: Reference gene primer amplification yielded estimated nucleated cell counts. Sequenced by immunoSEQ multiplex PCR; TCRdb stores in-frame clones only, minus some. V and J calls and clone size are as listed in that table; D and trimming were resolved from the DNA. The repertoire holds a few hundred thousand clones, roughly nine tenths seen once, with roughly 1.1% in the top ten. This clone was found once. Cohorts were assigned according to the clinical history that participants reported. Recovery meant two consecutive negative NP/OP PCR tests, professional clearance, or resolved symptoms.

The receptor was derived from a man aged 30 to 45 who had recovered from COVID-19. Input material: PBMCs or T cells enriched from blood (not recorded which). The gene calls are TRBV19 and TRBJ2-7; TRBD1 is a possible D gene (5 bases). Here the CDR3 DNA reads TGTGCCAGTAGCCCAGGGATGGACTACGAGCAGTACTTC. This gives the protein CASSPGMDYEQYF.